Listed below are T cell receptor beta chains from one sample, sequenced in a study of identical twins. From the 5' RACE reads, TCRdb called clonotypes with MiXCR, one entry per CDR3 protein. The sample holds under 300,000 distinct CDR3 sequences, 11% to 15% seen once. Sequencing input: memory (CD45RO+) T cells sorted from blood. All receptors derive from a young woman in good health. The CDR3 runs from the conserved cysteine through the conserved F or W. Each record gives: V gene, D gene, clone size, CDR3 length, J gene, CDR3 protein, CDR3 DNA. D genes are given only for firm matches. Some rows mark clone size as missing; the rest say once, few, many or name a class of expanded clone.

v_call: TRBV6-2/TRBV6-3
d_call: NA
clone_size: many
cdr3_length: 13
j_call: TRBJ2-1
cdr3_aa: CASSSGDYNEQFF
cdr3_nt: TGTGCCAGCAGTTCGGGGGACTACAATGAGCAGTTCTTC

v_call: TRBV11-3
d_call: NA
clone_size: few
cdr3_length: 14
j_call: TRBJ2-1
cdr3_aa: CASSLDVGYNEQFF
cdr3_nt: TGTGCCAGCAGCTTAGATGTAGGTTACAATGAGCAGTTCTTC

v_call: TRBV6-6
d_call: NA
clone_size: NA
cdr3_length: 12
j_call: TRBJ1-2
cdr3_aa: CASSQQEYGYTF
cdr3_nt: TGTGCCAGCAGCCAACAGGAATATGGCTACACCTTC

v_call: TRBV20-1
d_call: NA
clone_size: NA
cdr3_length: 13
j_call: TRBJ1-5
cdr3_aa: CSASGGLDQPQHF
cdr3_nt: TGCAGTGCTAGCGGCGGGCTCGATCAGCCCCAGCATTTT

v_call: TRBV20-1
d_call: NA
clone_size: few
cdr3_length: 13
j_call: TRBJ1-6
cdr3_aa: CSAPRDGNSPLHF
cdr3_nt: TGCAGTGCTCCCCGGGACGGCAATTCACCCCTCCACTTT

v_call: TRBV7-2
d_call: NA
clone_size: many
cdr3_length: 13
j_call: TRBJ2-5
cdr3_aa: CASSLALSETQYF
cdr3_nt: TGTGCCAGCAGCTTAGCGCTGTCCGAGACCCAGTACTTC

v_call: TRBV3-1
d_call: NA
clone_size: many
cdr3_length: 15
j_call: TRBJ2-7
cdr3_aa: CASSWGGTSSYEQYF
cdr3_nt: TGTGCCAGCAGCTGGGGCGGGACATCCTCCTACGAGCAGTACTTC

v_call: TRBV7-2
d_call: TRBD1
clone_size: NA
cdr3_length: 15
j_call: TRBJ1-6
cdr3_aa: CASSLTGQGASPLHF
cdr3_nt: TGTGCCAGCAGCTTAACCGGACAGGGTGCTTCACCCCTCCACTTT

v_call: TRBV5-1
d_call: TRBD1
clone_size: NA
cdr3_length: 15
j_call: TRBJ1-6
cdr3_aa: CASSAGQQKNSPLHF
cdr3_nt: TGCGCCAGCAGCGCGGGACAGCAGAAAAATTCACCCCTCCACTTT

v_call: TRBV4-1
d_call: TRBD1
clone_size: NA
cdr3_length: 15
j_call: TRBJ2-7
cdr3_aa: CASSQEGTGVYEQYF
cdr3_nt: TGCGCCAGCAGCCAAGAAGGGACAGGAGTATACGAGCAGTACTTC

v_call: TRBV12-3/TRBV12-4
d_call: NA
clone_size: NA
cdr3_length: 14
j_call: TRBJ2-1
cdr3_aa: CASTLNRLYNEQFF
cdr3_nt: TGTGCCAGCACCTTAAACCGGCTATACAATGAGCAGTTCTTC

v_call: TRBV2
d_call: NA
clone_size: NA
cdr3_length: 11
j_call: TRBJ2-7
cdr3_aa: CASRWEGEQYF
cdr3_nt: TGTGCCAGCAGATGGGAAGGGGAGCAGTACTTC

v_call: TRBV12-3/TRBV12-4
d_call: NA
clone_size: NA
cdr3_length: 15
j_call: TRBJ2-5
cdr3_aa: CASSLRSGRQETQYF
cdr3_nt: TGTGCCAGCAGTTTACGCTCTGGACGGCAAGAGACCCAGTACTTC

v_call: TRBV5-1
d_call: TRBD2
clone_size: many
cdr3_length: 14
j_call: TRBJ2-1
cdr3_aa: CASSAGGSYNEQFF
cdr3_nt: TGCGCCAGCAGCGCGGGAGGGTCCTACAATGAGCAGTTCTTC

v_call: TRBV20-1
d_call: NA
clone_size: NA
cdr3_length: 13
j_call: TRBJ2-7
cdr3_aa: CSARDYRVTEQYF
cdr3_nt: TGCAGTGCTAGAGATTATCGAGTCACCGAGCAGTACTTC

v_call: TRBV11-2
d_call: TRBD2
clone_size: NA
cdr3_length: 14
j_call: TRBJ2-3
cdr3_aa: CASSLGTRRDTQYF
cdr3_nt: TGTGCCAGCAGCTTAGGGACTAGGAGAGATACGCAGTATTTT

v_call: TRBV20-1
d_call: NA
clone_size: few
cdr3_length: 14
j_call: TRBJ1-1
cdr3_aa: CSASSQGKNTEAFF
cdr3_nt: TGCAGTGCTTCATCCCAGGGAAAGAACACTGAAGCTTTCTTT

v_call: TRBV2
d_call: NA
clone_size: NA
cdr3_length: 13
j_call: TRBJ1-2
cdr3_aa: CASSRDNNYGYTF
cdr3_nt: TGTGCCAGCAGTCGGGACAACAACTATGGCTACACCTTC

v_call: TRBV5-5
d_call: NA
clone_size: many
cdr3_length: 13
j_call: TRBJ2-7
cdr3_aa: CASSSGSSYEQYF
cdr3_nt: TGTGCCAGCAGTTCGGGATCTTCCTACGAGCAGTACTTC

v_call: TRBV5-8
d_call: TRBD1
clone_size: NA
cdr3_length: 15
j_call: TRBJ1-4
cdr3_aa: CASRRRQGGNEKLFF
cdr3_nt: TGTGCCAGCAGACGGAGACAGGGTGGGAATGAAAAACTGTTTTTT

v_call: TRBV20-1
d_call: TRBD2
clone_size: NA
cdr3_length: 16
j_call: TRBJ2-2
cdr3_aa: CSAPRQAGGPGGELFF
cdr3_nt: TGCAGTGCTCCCCGCCAAGCGGGGGGGCCCGGCGGGGAGCTGTTTTTT

v_call: TRBV6-1
d_call: NA
clone_size: once
cdr3_length: 12
j_call: TRBJ2-3
cdr3_aa: CASRVGLDTQYF
cdr3_nt: TGTGCCAGCCGGGTGGGGCTGGATACGCAGTATTTT

v_call: TRBV10-3
d_call: TRBD2
clone_size: many
cdr3_length: 17
j_call: TRBJ2-1
cdr3_aa: CAISDPGTSANYNEQFF
cdr3_nt: TGTGCCATCAGTGACCCCGGGACTAGCGCGAACTACAATGAGCAGTTCTTC

v_call: TRBV5-6
d_call: NA
clone_size: many
cdr3_length: 14
j_call: TRBJ2-2
cdr3_aa: CASSSTGRSGELFF
cdr3_nt: TGTGCCAGCAGCTCAACAGGGCGCTCCGGGGAGCTGTTTTTT

v_call: TRBV14
d_call: NA
clone_size: few
cdr3_length: 14
j_call: TRBJ1-6
cdr3_aa: CASSQDSRVRPLHF
cdr3_nt: TGTGCCAGCAGCCAAGATTCGCGAGTTAGACCCCTCCACTTT

v_call: TRBV20-1
d_call: TRBD2
clone_size: few
cdr3_length: 14
j_call: TRBJ2-5
cdr3_aa: CSANPSGSTETQYF
cdr3_nt: TGCAGTGCTAACCCTAGCGGGAGTACAGAGACCCAGTACTTC

v_call: TRBV7-2
d_call: TRBD2
clone_size: NA
cdr3_length: 15
j_call: TRBJ2-5
cdr3_aa: CASSLAVSGWETQYF
cdr3_nt: TGTGCCAGCAGCTTAGCGGTTAGCGGGTGGGAGACCCAGTACTTC

v_call: TRBV20-1
d_call: TRBD2
clone_size: NA
cdr3_length: 15
j_call: TRBJ2-1
cdr3_aa: CSAQTSGGAGNEQFF
cdr3_nt: TGCAGTGCTCAGACTAGCGGGGGGGCTGGAAATGAGCAGTTCTTC

v_call: TRBV12-3/TRBV12-4
d_call: NA
clone_size: NA
cdr3_length: 13
j_call: TRBJ2-1
cdr3_aa: CASAVDGYNEQFF
cdr3_nt: TGTGCCAGCGCGGTAGACGGTTACAATGAGCAGTTCTTC

v_call: TRBV7-9
d_call: NA
clone_size: NA
cdr3_length: 14
j_call: TRBJ1-2
cdr3_aa: CASSLLGGPYGYTF
cdr3_nt: TGTGCCAGCAGCTTACTAGGCGGACCCTATGGCTACACCTTC

v_call: TRBV6-2/TRBV6-3
d_call: NA
clone_size: few
cdr3_length: 14
j_call: TRBJ1-1
cdr3_aa: CASSFPGRGTEAFF
cdr3_nt: TGTGCCAGCAGCTTCCCCGGAAGGGGCACTGAAGCTTTCTTT

v_call: TRBV6-2/TRBV6-3
d_call: TRBD2
clone_size: once
cdr3_length: 17
j_call: TRBJ2-1
cdr3_aa: CASSYPLAGGTYNEQFF
cdr3_nt: TGTGCCAGCAGTTACCCCCTAGCGGGGGGTACCTACAATGAGCAGTTCTTC

v_call: TRBV3-1
d_call: TRBD1
clone_size: NA
cdr3_length: 17
j_call: TRBJ2-1
cdr3_aa: CASSHHGTGLTVDEQFF
cdr3_nt: TGTGCCAGCAGCCACCACGGGACAGGGTTAACGGTGGATGAGCAGTTCTTC

v_call: TRBV27
d_call: NA
clone_size: many
cdr3_length: 12
j_call: TRBJ1-6
cdr3_aa: CASSLSQGPLHF
cdr3_nt: TGTGCCAGCAGTTTAAGTCAGGGGCCCCTCCACTTT

v_call: TRBV27
d_call: TRBD1
clone_size: few
cdr3_length: 14
j_call: TRBJ1-5
cdr3_aa: CASSLDRGNQPQHF
cdr3_nt: TGTGCCAGCAGTTTAGACAGGGGTAATCAGCCCCAGCATTTT

v_call: TRBV6-5
d_call: NA
clone_size: NA
cdr3_length: 14
j_call: TRBJ2-1
cdr3_aa: CASSSPQRYNEQFF
cdr3_nt: TGTGCCAGCAGTTCCCCGCAGAGATACAATGAGCAGTTCTTC

v_call: TRBV6-1
d_call: NA
clone_size: few
cdr3_length: 15
j_call: TRBJ2-2
cdr3_aa: CASSETGSFTGELFF
cdr3_nt: TGTGCCAGCAGTGAGACCGGGAGCTTTACCGGGGAGCTGTTTTTT

v_call: TRBV12-3/TRBV12-4
d_call: NA
clone_size: few
cdr3_length: 15
j_call: TRBJ1-5
cdr3_aa: CASSYRGTYNQPQHF
cdr3_nt: TGTGCCAGCAGTTACCGGGGGACGTACAATCAGCCCCAGCATTTT

v_call: TRBV9
d_call: NA
clone_size: few
cdr3_length: 14
j_call: TRBJ2-3
cdr3_aa: CASSVGGSTDTQYF
cdr3_nt: TGTGCCAGCAGCGTGGGGGGAAGCACAGATACGCAGTATTTT

v_call: TRBV7-7
d_call: TRBD1
clone_size: NA
cdr3_length: 16
j_call: TRBJ2-5
cdr3_aa: CASSSGTGGNWETQYF
cdr3_nt: TGTGCCAGCAGCTCTGGGACAGGGGGGAATTGGGAGACCCAGTACTTC

v_call: TRBV12-5
d_call: TRBD2
clone_size: few
cdr3_length: 15
j_call: TRBJ2-1
cdr3_aa: CASGLPSGGAYEQFF
cdr3_nt: TGTGCTAGTGGTTTGCCCAGCGGGGGGGCTTATGAGCAGTTCTTC

v_call: TRBV25-1
d_call: TRBD2
clone_size: few
cdr3_length: 17
j_call: TRBJ2-1
cdr3_aa: CASSEYRSGRSYNEQFF
cdr3_nt: TGTGCCAGCAGTGAATATCGCAGCGGGAGGTCCTACAATGAGCAGTTCTTC

v_call: TRBV12-3/TRBV12-4
d_call: NA
clone_size: few
cdr3_length: 13
j_call: TRBJ1-4
cdr3_aa: CASSQEIEGKLFF
cdr3_nt: TGTGCCAGCAGTCAGGAAATAGAGGGGAAACTGTTTTTT

v_call: TRBV27
d_call: TRBD1
clone_size: many
cdr3_length: 12
j_call: TRBJ1-1
cdr3_aa: CASLATRGPAFF
cdr3_nt: TGTGCCAGCTTAGCAACAAGGGGGCCTGCTTTCTTT

v_call: TRBV2
d_call: NA
clone_size: NA
cdr3_length: 11
j_call: TRBJ2-1
cdr3_aa: CASSRVDEQFF
cdr3_nt: TGTGCCAGCAGCAGGGTGGATGAGCAGTTCTTC

v_call: TRBV11-2
d_call: NA
clone_size: NA
cdr3_length: 13
j_call: TRBJ2-3
cdr3_aa: CASSAGTSDTQYF
cdr3_nt: TGTGCCAGCAGCGCCGGGACTTCAGATACGCAGTATTTT

v_call: TRBV14
d_call: TRBD1
clone_size: few
cdr3_length: 15
j_call: TRBJ2-5
cdr3_aa: CASSLTWDRGETQYF
cdr3_nt: TGTGCCAGCAGCCTAACTTGGGACAGGGGAGAGACCCAGTACTTC